The 29 T cell receptor beta chains presented below share a single source sample, sequenced in a study of blood T cell repertoires in COVID-19. The data were produced by immunoSEQ multiplex PCR, yet TCRdb's version contains in-frame clones alone and is incomplete. The repertoire includes 180,000 or so clones, 65% to 90% of them detected once, and about 8.2% sits in the top ten. The sample was peripheral blood. Receptors were obtained from a man aged 55 to 70 with acute or convalescent COVID-19.

This CDR3 is CATSDSWEAGGVFF. The DNA of the CDR3 is TGTGCCACCAGTGATTCCTGGGAGGCGGGAGGGGTGTTCTTC. The gene calls are TRBV24-1 and TRBJ2-1, with TRBD2 matching 9 bases. The germline CDR1 and CDR2 sequences are KGHDR and SFDVKD. CDR3 length: 14 residues. With V trimmed by 2 bases and J by 15 bases, 10 bases remained unmatched.

The genes are TRBV21-1 and TRBJ1-5; the table calls TRBD1, which could not be checked here. TRBV21-1 is recorded as a pseudogene. CDR3 size: 16 residues. CDR3 DNA: TGTGCCAGCAGCAAAGGCCGGACAGGCGCCAATCAGCCCCAGCATTTT. It yields the protein CASSKGRTGANQPQHF.

In the case of this clone: One end of the junction does not line up with germline, which may come from a read error. The chain recombines TRBV14 with TRBJ2-7; 10 positions agree with TRBD1. Germline CDR1 reads SGHDN; CDR2 reads FVKESK. The CDR3 is 15 amino acids. CDR3 sequence: CASSKDRGQTYEQYF. For the CDR3, the DNA is TGTGCCAGCAGCAAAGACAGGGGGCAGACCTACGAGCAGTACTTC.

This chain links TRBV28 with TRBJ1-2, with TRBD1 matching over 9 bases. The CDR3 length is 13 residues. From germline, CDR1 is MDHEN and CDR2 SYDVKM. With V trimmed by 8 bases and J by 2 bases, 3 bases remained unmatched. For the CDR3, the DNA is TGTGCCAGCCGGACAGGGGTCAACTATGGCTACACCTTC. Protein: CASRTGVNYGYTF.

The chain is built from TRBV2 and TRBJ1-5, with D perhaps matching TRBD1 (5 bases). The V and J ends lost 5 bases and 2 bases respectively, with 13 bases between them. Germline CDR1 SNHLY, CDR2 FYNNEI. This CDR3 is 15 amino acids long. The CDR3 here is CASSPGAGGNQPQHF. The CDR3 DNA reads TGTGCCAGCAGTCCTGGGGCTGGTGGCAATCAGCCCCAGCATTTT. Drawing the rest from reference TRBV2 and TRBJ1-5, the complete variable domain is EPEVTQTPSHQVTQMGQEVILRCVPISNHLYFYWYRQILGQKVEFLVSFYNNEISEKSEIFDDQFSVERPDGSNFTLKIRSTKLEDSAMYFCASSPGAGGNQPQHFGDGTRLSIL.

The chain is built from TRBV10-1 and TRBJ2-7, with 8 positions matching TRBD1. V was pared by 6 bases and J by 3 bases, with 4 bases of the junction left unmatched. This CDR3 spans 13 amino acids. The germline V gene encodes CDR1 WNHNN and CDR2 SYGVQD (reference sequence). CDR3 sequence: CASSRDRLYEQYF. The CDR3 DNA reads TGCGCCAGCAGCCGGGACAGGCTCTACGAGCAGTACTTC.

This chain joins TRBV28 and TRBJ2-6, with TRBD1 matching over 12 bases. The V gene end was trimmed by 5 bases and the J gene end by 3 bases; junction bases not matched to a gene: 5. Germline V gene sequence: CDR1 MDHEN, CDR2 SYDVKM. The CDR3 consists of 17 residues. CDR3 bases: TGTGCCAGCAGTCCGGGACAGGGGGCCAGTGGGGCCAACGTCCTGACTTTC. Its protein is CASSPGQGASGANVLTF.

The chain employs TRBV5-5 and TRBJ1-4, with D possibly being TRBD1 (5 bases). V was shortened by 4 bases and J by 2 bases, with 12 bases between the two germline ends. Germline-derived CDR1 and CDR2 are SGHKS and YYEKEE (reference sequence). The CDR3 spans 15 residues. CDR3 DNA sequence: TGTGCCAGCAGCAGACGACCAGGGACTAATGAAAAACTGTTTTTT. Its protein product is CASSRRPGTNEKLFF. The whole variable domain, remainder taken from reference TRBV5-5 and TRBJ1-4, is DAGVTQSPTHLIKTRGQQVTLRCSPISGHKSVSWYQQVLGQGPQFIFQYYEKEERGRGNFPDRFSARQFPNYSSELNVNALLLGDSALYLCASSRRPGTNEKLFFGSGTQLSVL.

V gene TRBV19 combines with J gene TRBJ1-1, with 10 positions matching TRBD1. Germline V gene sequence: CDR1 LNHDA, CDR2 SQIVND (reference sequence). Trimming at V came to 8 bases and at J to 4 bases, leaving 4 bases not matched to a gene. The CDR3 consists of 13 residues. The CDR3 DNA sequence: TGTGCCAGTTGGACAGGGGGGGGCACTGAAGCTTTCTTT. Its translation is CASWTGGGTEAFF.

This chain uses TRBV5-1 with TRBJ1-6, with D hard to call. The CDR3 is 16 residues long. Trimming took 3 bases from V and 0 from J, leaving 10 bases between them. Germline CDR1 SGHRS, CDR2 YFSETQ. The DNA of the CDR3 is TGCGCCAGCAGCTCGACGGGGAGCTCCTATAATTCACCCCTCCACTTT. It encodes CASSSTGSSYNSPLHF.

The chain couples TRBV9 to TRBJ2-1, with 11 bases lining up with TRBD2. The CDR3 sequence is 18 residues long. In germline, CDR1 is SGDLS, CDR2 YYNGEE. The V segment lost 1 base and the J segment 0 bases; nucleotides outside the gene matches: 6. CDR3 residues: CASSVLAGGLYSYNEQFF. CDR3 sequence (DNA): TGTGCCAGCAGCGTATTAGCGGGAGGGCTTTACTCCTACAATGAGCAGTTCTTC. Full variable domain (outside the CDR3, taken from reference TRBV9 and TRBJ2-1): DSGVTQTPKHLITATGQRVTLRCSPRSGDLSVYWYQQSLDQGLQFLIQYYNGEERAKGNILERFSAQQFPDLHSELNLSSLELGDSALYFCASSVLAGGLYSYNEQFFGPGTRLTVL.

The chain joins TRBV10-3 to TRBJ1-2, with D possibly being TRBD1 (6 bases). In germline, CDR1 is ENHRY, CDR2 SYGVKD. Between the trimmed V and J ends, which lost 0 bases and 9 bases, there was a span of 11 bases. The length of the CDR3 is 13 residues. The CDR3 reads CAISESSQGSYTF. CDR3 sequence (DNA): TGTGCCATCAGTGAGTCGTCACAGGGCAGCTACACCTTC.

This rearrangement joins TRBV7-2 to TRBJ2-3; no clear D. CDR1 and CDR2 from the germline V gene are SGHTA and FQGNSA. The length of the CDR3 is 16 residues. The V gene lost 2 bases and the J gene lost 2 bases, with 14 bases spanning the gap. The CDR3 protein is CASSLWRYLSTDTQYF. DNA for the CDR3: TGTGCCAGCAGCTTATGGCGGTACCTCTCCACAGATACGCAGTATTTT.

The chain links TRBV6-6 to TRBJ1-4; D is undetermined. The CDR3 sequence is 14 residues long. The V end lost 5 bases, the J end lost 10 bases, and 17 bases lay between the germline ends. Germline V lookup: CDR1 MNHNY, CDR2 SVGAGI (reference sequence). CDR3 region: CASSDRTREGKLFF. The CDR3 DNA reads as TGTGCCAGCAGTGACCGGACGCGGGAGGGAAAACTGTTTTTT.

The chain carries TRBV15 and TRBJ1-4, with a weak D call TRBD1 (5 bases). The CDR3 has 14 residues. The V gene lost 3 bases and the J gene lost 4 bases, with 9 bases spanning the gap. Germline CDR1 and CDR2: LNHNV and YYDKDF (reference sequence). In DNA form, the CDR3 reads TGTGCCACCAGCAGGGGGCCCATTAATGAAAAACTGTTTTTT. Translation: CATSRGPINEKLFF.

The rearrangement links TRBV27 to TRBJ1-1; 10 bases are shared with TRBD1. Germline CDR1 and CDR2: MNHEY and SMNVEV (reference sequence). V shed 6 bases, J shed 7 bases, and the junction held 5 bases outside the gene matches. The CDR3 sequence is 13 residues long. DNA of the CDR3: TGTGCCAGCAGGGGACAGGGGCTTCGTGAAGCTTTCTTT. This gives the protein CASRGQGLREAFF.

V and J are TRBV5-1 and TRBJ2-7; D is perhaps TRBD2 (7 bases). Germline V lookup: CDR1 SGHRS, CDR2 YFSETQ. This CDR3 comprises 15 residues. Trimming pared 4 bases from V and 5 bases from J, leaving 19 bases between. Here the CDR3 reads CASSPGAGVQDEQYF. CDR3 coding DNA: TGCGCCAGCAGCCCGGGGGCGGGAGTACAGGACGAGCAGTACTTC.

The rearrangement uses TRBV7-8 and TRBJ1-2, with D perhaps matching TRBD1 (5 bases). V was shortened by 3 bases and J by 0 bases, with 14 bases between the two germline ends. Germline assignment: CDR1 SGHVS and CDR2 FQNEAQ. The CDR3 runs to 16 residues. CDR3 bases: TGTGCCAGCAGCTTGACAGTGACAGAACCTAACTATGGCTACACCTTC. Encoded protein: CASSLTVTEPNYGYTF.

CDR3: CSVGGGLNQPQHF. In nucleotides, the CDR3 is TGCAGCGTTGGTGGAGGGCTCAATCAGCCCCAGCATTTT. The chain employs TRBV29-1 and TRBJ1-5; D uncertain. This CDR3 is 13 amino acids long. Trimming took 4 bases from V and 3 from J, leaving 10 bases between them. Germline loops: CDR1 SQVTM, CDR2 ANQGSEA.

This clone was counted once. The chain joins TRBV21-1 to TRBJ2-7; the table's D call, TRBD1, was not checked against the DNA. TRBV21-1 is a pseudogene segment. This CDR3 is built from 16 residues. CDR3 sequence (DNA): TGTGCCAGCAGCAATCCCCGTAGGGGGCAAGCCTACGAGCAGTACTTC. Protein product: CASSNPRRGQAYEQYF.

The rearrangement links TRBV28 to TRBJ2-2, with D possibly being TRBD2 (6 bases). Deletions cut 7 bases from V and 7 bases from J, with 16 bases between. The germline V gene has CDR1 MDHEN and CDR2 SYDVKM. The CDR3 has 14 amino acids. The CDR3 region is CASMIGREDGELFF. CDR3 DNA: TGTGCCAGCATGATTGGGCGGGAAGACGGGGAGCTGTTTTTT. The full variable domain, rest sourced from reference TRBV28 and TRBJ2-2, is DVKVTQSSRYLVKRTGEKVFLECVQDMDHENMFWYRQDPGLGLRLIYFSYDVKMKEKGDIPEGYSVSREKKERFSLILESASTNQTSMYLCASMIGREDGELFFGEGSRLTVL.

The gene calls are TRBV28 and TRBJ2-2, with no clear D. Germline CDR1 and CDR2: MDHEN and SYDVKM. Trimming left V 6 bases short and J 0 bases short, with 14 bases between. The CDR3 contains 16 residues. For the CDR3, the DNA is TGTGCCAGCAGCCCTTCCGGGTTGCCGAACACCGGGGAGCTGTTTTTT. This translates into CASSPSGLPNTGELFF.

The chain carries TRBV28 and TRBJ2-7; D remains ambiguous. The germline V gene has CDR1 MDHEN and CDR2 SYDVKM. The germline V and J ends were trimmed by 6 bases and 3 bases, with 6 bases remaining between them. This CDR3 spans 11 amino acids. CDR3 sequence: CASSSVYEQYF. In nucleotides, the CDR3 is TGTGCCAGCAGCTCCGTCTACGAGCAGTACTTC.

This chain uses TRBV28 with TRBJ1-5; TRBD1 matches 8 bases. V was pared by 6 bases and J by 7 bases, with 8 bases of the junction left unmatched. Germline V gene sequence: CDR1 MDHEN, CDR2 SYDVKM. The CDR3 length is 14 residues. The CDR3 protein is CASRLQGARQPQHF. CDR3 nucleotide sequence: TGTGCCAGCAGACTTCAGGGGGCTCGACAGCCCCAGCATTTT.

This rearrangement joins TRBV7-2 to TRBJ2-4, with D maybe TRBD2 (5 bases). V shed 2 bases and J shed 6 bases, with 14 bases lying between them. The CDR3 is made up of 15 amino acids. Per the germline V gene, CDR1 is SGHTA and CDR2 is FQGNSA. The CDR3 region has the DNA TGTGCCAGCAGCTTACTGGGTTACGCGGGAAACATTCAGTACTTC. Translation: CASSLLGYAGNIQYF.

The chain couples TRBV19 to TRBJ2-7, with D tentatively TRBD2 (5 bases). V was shortened by 4 bases and J by 3 bases, with 10 bases between the two germline ends. Looked up from germline, CDR1 is LNHDA and CDR2 is SQIVND (reference sequence). The CDR3 length is 13 residues. This chain's CDR3 is CASSKGRGYEQYF. The CDR3 DNA is TGTGCCAGTAGTAAAGGACGGGGCTACGAGCAGTACTTC.

The V call is TRBV24-1, the J call TRBJ2-1; 14 nucleotides line up with TRBD2. With V trimmed by 2 bases and J by 0 bases, 5 bases remained unmatched. The V gene's germline CDR1 is KGHDR and CDR2 SFDVKD. This CDR3 spans 19 amino acids. The CDR3 DNA sequence: TGTGCCACCAGTGATTCCCCCGGGACTAGCGGGAGCTCCTACAATGAGCAGTTCTTC. Protein product: CATSDSPGTSGSSYNEQFF.

The chain couples TRBV7-9 to TRBJ2-7; 7 bases are shared with TRBD1. Trimming at V came to 7 bases and at J to 0 bases, leaving 6 bases not matched to a gene. CDR1 and CDR2 (germline): SEHNR, FQNEAQ (reference sequence). The CDR3 spans 14 residues. In DNA, the CDR3 is TGTGCCAGCAACTCGGACAGGCTCTCCTACGAGCAGTACTTC. It translates to CASNSDRLSYEQYF.

This clone was counted a few times. This chain joins TRBV2 and TRBJ1-2, with TRBD1 matching over 9 bases. V shed 5 bases, J shed 5 bases, and the junction held 9 bases outside the gene matches. Germline V lookup: CDR1 SNHLY, CDR2 FYNNEI. CDR3 length equals 15 residues. The CDR3 coding sequence is TGTGCCAGCAGTCGCCCGGGACAGGGCGGATATGGCTACACCTTC. Translation gives CASSRPGQGGYGYTF.